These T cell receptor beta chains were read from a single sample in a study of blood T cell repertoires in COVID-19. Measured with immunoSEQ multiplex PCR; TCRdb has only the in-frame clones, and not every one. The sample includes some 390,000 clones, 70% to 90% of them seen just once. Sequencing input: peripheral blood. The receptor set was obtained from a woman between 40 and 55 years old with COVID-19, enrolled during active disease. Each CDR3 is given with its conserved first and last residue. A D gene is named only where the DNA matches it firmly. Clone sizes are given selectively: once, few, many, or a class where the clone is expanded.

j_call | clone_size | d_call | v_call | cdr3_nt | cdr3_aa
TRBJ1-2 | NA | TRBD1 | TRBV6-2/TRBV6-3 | TGTGCCAGCAGCTCCCTACAGGGGGCAGGAGGCTACACCTTC | CASSSLQGAGGYTF
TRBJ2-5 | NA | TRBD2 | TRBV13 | TGTGCCAGCAGCTTAAGGGCGGGAGAAATTGAGACCCAGTACTTC | CASSLRAGEIETQYF
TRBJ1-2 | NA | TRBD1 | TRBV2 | TGTGCCAGCAGTGCAGGGACAGGGACGAACTATGGCTACACCTTC | CASSAGTGTNYGYTF
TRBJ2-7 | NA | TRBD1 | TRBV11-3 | TGTGCCAGCAGCCGGACAGGGAGACACGAGCAGTACTTC | CASSRTGRHEQYF
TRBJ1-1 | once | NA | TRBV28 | TGTGCCAGCAGAAAAACCAACACAGGGCCCCCGAACACTGAAGCTTTCTTT | CASRKTNTGPPNTEAFF
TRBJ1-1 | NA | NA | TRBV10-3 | TGTGCCATCAGACTAACTCCGAACACTGAAGCTTTCTTT | CAIRLTPNTEAFF
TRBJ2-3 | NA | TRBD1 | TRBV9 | TGTGCCAGCAGCGCCACAGGGGACAGGGACCCAGATACGCAGTATTTT | CASSATGDRDPDTQYF
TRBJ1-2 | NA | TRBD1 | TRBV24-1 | TGTGCCACCAGTGACGACTCCCGGACAGGGGTCTATGGCTACACCTTC | CATSDDSRTGVYGYTF
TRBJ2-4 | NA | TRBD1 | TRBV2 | TGTGCCAGCACTAAAACGGGGACAGGAAACATTCAGTACTTC | CASTKTGTGNIQYF
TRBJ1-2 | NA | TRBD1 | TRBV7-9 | TGTGCCAGCAGCTTAGTAGGGGGCGCCTCCCCTGGCTACACCTTC | CASSLVGGASPGYTF
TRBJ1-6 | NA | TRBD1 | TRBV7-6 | TGTGCCAGCAGCCGGACAGGGCTCTCCTATAATTCACCCCTCCACTTT | CASSRTGLSYNSPLHF
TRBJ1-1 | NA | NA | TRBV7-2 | TGTGCCAGCAGCTTACTGGGGGGGGAATACACTGAAGCTTTCTTT | CASSLLGGEYTEAFF
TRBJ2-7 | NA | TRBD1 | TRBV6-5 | TGTGCCACCAACCCATACCTGCAGGGGGCTTACGAGCAGTACTTC | CATNPYLQGAYEQYF
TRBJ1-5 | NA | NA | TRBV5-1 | TGCGCCAGCAGCTCCCTCGGAGGGAATCAGCCCCAGCATTTT | CASSSLGGNQPQHF
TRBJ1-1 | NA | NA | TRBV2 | TGTGCCAGCAATTTAAGGCCCGGTGGGGCTAACACTGAAGCTTTCTTT | CASNLRPGGANTEAFF
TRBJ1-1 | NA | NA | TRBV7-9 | TGTGCCAGCAGCCAAGGGGCAGGGCTCGGTATGGATGAAGCTTTCTTT | CASSQGAGLGMDEAFF
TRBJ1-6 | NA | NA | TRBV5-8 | TGTGCCAGCAGCCAGGACAGCGATCCCTATAATTCACCCCTCCACTTT | CASSQDSDPYNSPLHF
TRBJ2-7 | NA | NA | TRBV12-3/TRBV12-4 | TGTGCCAGCAGTTTAGACAGGGGGGGCGAGCAGTACTTC | CASSLDRGGEQYF
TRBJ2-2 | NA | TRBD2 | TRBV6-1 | TGTGCCAGCAGTGAACCGGCGGGAGGGCGTGGCACCGGGGAGCTGTTTTTT | CASSEPAGGRGTGELFF
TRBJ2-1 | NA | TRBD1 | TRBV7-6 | TGTGCCAGCAGCGACAAATCGGGGTCCTCAGACAGGGCGTCCTACAATGAGCAGTTCTTC | CASSDKSGSSDRASYNEQFF
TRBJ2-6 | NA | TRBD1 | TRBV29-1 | TGCAGCGTAAGGTGGACAGGGCTCTCTGGGGCCAACGTCCTGACTTTC | CSVRWTGLSGANVLTF
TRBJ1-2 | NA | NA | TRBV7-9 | TGTGCCAGCAGCTTCCGGGAAACGGCCTATGGCTACACCTTC | CASSFRETAYGYTF
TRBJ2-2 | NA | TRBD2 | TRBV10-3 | TGTGCCATCAGGGGGACTAGCGGAGTGACCGGGGAGCTGTTTTTT | CAIRGTSGVTGELFF
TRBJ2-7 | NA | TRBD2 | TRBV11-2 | TGTGCCAGCAGCTTAGGGGCTAGCGGGAGCCAGAGGGAGCAGTACTTC | CASSLGASGSQREQYF
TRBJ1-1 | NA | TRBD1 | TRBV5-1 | TGCGCCAGCAGCTTGGTAGGGACAGGGGAAATAGTTTCTGAAGCTTTCTTT | CASSLVGTGEIVSEAFF
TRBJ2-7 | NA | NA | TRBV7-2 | TGTGCCAGCAGCCCGACAGCTTCCTACGAGCAGTACTTC | CASSPTASYEQYF
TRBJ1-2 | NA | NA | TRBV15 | TGTGCCACCAGCAGAGATGTGGGGCATGGGGGCTACACCTTC | CATSRDVGHGGYTF
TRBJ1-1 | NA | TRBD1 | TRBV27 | TGTGCCAGCAGACCGACAGGGGGGAACACTGAAGCTTTCTTT | CASRPTGGNTEAFF
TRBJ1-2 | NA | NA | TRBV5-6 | TGTGCCAGCAGCCCTGGGACTTCGACAGGCTACACCTTC | CASSPGTSTGYTF
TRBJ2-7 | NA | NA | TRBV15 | TGTGCCACCAGCAGGTCCAGGGGACACGAGCAGTACTTC | CATSRSRGHEQYF
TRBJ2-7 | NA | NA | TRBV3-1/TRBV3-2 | TGTGCCAGCAGCCAAGAAGGCAGGTACTACGAGCAGTACTTC | CASSQEGRYYEQYF
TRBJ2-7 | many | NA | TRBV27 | TGTGCCAGCAGTTTATCAGCGGGTATTGACGAGCAGTACTTC | CASSLSAGIDEQYF
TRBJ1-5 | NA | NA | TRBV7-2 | TGTGCCAGCAGCCACAACATCGTAGACAGCCCCAATCAGCCCCAGCATTTT | CASSHNIVDSPNQPQHF
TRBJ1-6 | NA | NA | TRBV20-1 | TGCAGTGCTAGTAGCCGACAGGAATCGGGTTCACCCCTCCACTTT | CSASSRQESGSPLHF
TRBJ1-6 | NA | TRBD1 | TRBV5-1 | TGCGCCAGCAGCTACAGGGGTGAAAATTCACCCCTCCACTTT | CASSYRGENSPLHF
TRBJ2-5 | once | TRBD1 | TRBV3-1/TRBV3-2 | TGTGCCAGCAGCCAACAACAGGGGGCAGTGGCCCAGTACTTC | CASSQQQGAVAQYF
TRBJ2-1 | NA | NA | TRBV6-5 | TGTGCCAGCAGTTACGGGGACAAGATTTACAATGAGCAGTTCTTC | CASSYGDKIYNEQFF
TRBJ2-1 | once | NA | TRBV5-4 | TGTGCCAGCAGTCAACTAGCACTCAGCTCCTACAATGAGCAGTTCTTC | CASSQLALSSYNEQFF
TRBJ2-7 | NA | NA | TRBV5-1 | TGCGCCAGCAGCTTTGACTCGCGTCTCGGGGAGCAGTACTTC | CASSFDSRLGEQYF
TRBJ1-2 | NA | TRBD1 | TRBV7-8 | TGTGCCAGCAGCGAGATCTACAGGGGCGCTGGCTACACCTTC | CASSEIYRGAGYTF
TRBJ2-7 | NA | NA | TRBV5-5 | TGTGCCAGCAGCTTTAATATCCCTCGCTACGAGCAGTACTTC | CASSFNIPRYEQYF
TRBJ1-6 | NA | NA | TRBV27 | TGTGCCAGCAGTTTTTTAGAATCACCCCTCCACTTT | CASSFLESPLHF
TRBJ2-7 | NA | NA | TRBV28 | TGTGCCAGCAGTTCCACAGTTAGCTCCTACGAGCAGTACTTC | CASSSTVSSYEQYF
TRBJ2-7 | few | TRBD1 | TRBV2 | TGTGCCAGCAGTCGGGACAGGGGAAACTCCTACGAGCAGTACTTC | CASSRDRGNSYEQYF
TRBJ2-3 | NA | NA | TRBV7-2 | TGTGCCAGCAGCTTCCAAGGGGCAGATACGCAGTATTTT | CASSFQGADTQYF
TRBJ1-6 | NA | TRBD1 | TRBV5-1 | TGCGCCAGCAGCCCAGAGACAGGGTCGGCTTCACCCCTCCACTTT | CASSPETGSASPLHF
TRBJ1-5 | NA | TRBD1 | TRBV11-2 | TGTGCCAGCAGCCCCGGGACAGGGGGGTTCAATCAGCCCCAGCATTTT | CASSPGTGGFNQPQHF
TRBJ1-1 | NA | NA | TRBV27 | TGTGCCAGCAGTTGGGGGGTAAGGACGGTTACTGAAGCTTTCTTT | CASSWGVRTVTEAFF
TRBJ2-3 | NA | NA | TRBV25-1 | TGTGCCAGCAGCTCCGGCACAGATACGCAGTATTTT | CASSSGTDTQYF
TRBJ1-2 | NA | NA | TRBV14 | TGTGCCAGCAGCCAAGAGGTATTAGGGGAACCACCTATCTATGGCTACACCTTC | CASSQEVLGEPPIYGYTF
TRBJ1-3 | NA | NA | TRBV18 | TGTGCCAGCTCGGAGGACAGCTCTGGAAACACCATATATTTT | CASSEDSSGNTIYF
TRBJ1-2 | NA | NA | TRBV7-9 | TGTGCCAGCAGCCGCGACATAGGAGGCTACACCTTC | CASSRDIGGYTF
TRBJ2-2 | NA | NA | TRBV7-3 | TGTGCCAGCAGCTTCCAGGGGCAGGACGGGGAGCTGTTTTTT | CASSFQGQDGELFF
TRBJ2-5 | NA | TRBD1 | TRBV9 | TGTGCCAGCAGCGTACGGACAGGGAGTCAAGAGACCCAGTACTTC | CASSVRTGSQETQYF
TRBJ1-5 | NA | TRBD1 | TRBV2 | TGTGCCAGCACCCGGGACAGGCTTACTAATCAGCCCCAGCATTTT | CASTRDRLTNQPQHF
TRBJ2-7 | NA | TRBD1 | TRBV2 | TGTGCCAGCGGACAGGGTTACGAGCAGTACTTC | CASGQGYEQYF
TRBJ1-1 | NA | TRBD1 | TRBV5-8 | TGTGCCAGCGACAGGGGGCCAATGAACACTGAAGCTTTCTTT | CASDRGPMNTEAFF
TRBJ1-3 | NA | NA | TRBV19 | TGTGCCAGTAGCCAACGATCGGGGAGATCCTCTGGAAACACCATATATTTT | CASSQRSGRSSGNTIYF
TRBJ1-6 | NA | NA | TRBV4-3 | TGCGCCAGCAGCCAAGCAAATTCACCCCTCCACTTT | CASSQANSPLHF
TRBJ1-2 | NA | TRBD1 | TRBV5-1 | TGCGCCAGCAGCCGGGACAGGCGTGGCTATGGCTACACCTTC | CASSRDRRGYGYTF